A single sample is the source of the 24 T cell receptor beta chains below, sequenced in a study of early T cells in non-severe SARS-CoV-2 infection. TCRdb reprocessed the 5' RACE reads via MiXCR and lists one record per CDR3 protein. The sample carries 37,000 or so distinct CDR3 sequences, under 8% recorded once. Sequenced input: whole blood. Source of these receptors: an adult who was a healthcare worker with PCR-confirmed SARS-CoV-2 infection or an uninfected control (not recorded which).

This clonotype was observed a few times. J is TRBJ1-4 and V is TRBV7-2; D remains unclear. Germline CDR1 reads SGHTA; CDR2 reads FQGNSA. This CDR3 spans 16 amino acids. Trimming shortened V by 2 bases and J by 0 bases, and 10 bases separated the two germline ends. The CDR3 DNA sequence: TGTGCCAGCAGCTTATTGGGCAGCGCAACTAATGAAAAACTGTTTTTT. Protein product: CASSLLGSATNEKLFF. The variable domain in full, completed from reference TRBV7-2 and TRBJ1-4, reads GAGVSQSPSNKVTEKGKDVELRCDPISGHTALYWYRQSLGQGLEFLIYFQGNSAPDKSGLPSDRFSAERTGGSVSTLTIQRTQQEDSAVYLCASSLLGSATNEKLFFGSGTQLSVL.

This clonotype was picked up many times. The V call is TRBV12-3 or TRBV12-4, the J call TRBJ1-1; no reliable D call. The CDR3 runs to 11 residues. Trimming removed 3 bases at V and 11 bases at J, with 10 bases between. CDR3 sequence (DNA): TGTGCCAGCAGTTTGAGGGATTGGGCTTTCTTT. The encoded protein is CASSLRDWAFF.

This clonotype was detected ten times or more. The chain couples TRBV7-2 to TRBJ1-1, with D uncertain. CDR3 length: 15 residues. Germline CDR1 is SGHTA and CDR2 is FQGNSA. V shed 1 base and J shed 0 bases, with 9 bases lying between them. The CDR3 bases are TGTGCCAGCAGCTTAGGGGAGCTCATGAACACTGAAGCTTTCTTT. This encodes CASSLGELMNTEAFF.

This clonotype appeared many times. At one boundary the junction diverges from the germline segment, which might be a read error. V is TRBV20-1 and J is TRBJ1-1; D perhaps matches TRBD1 (5 bases). In germline, CDR1 is DFQATT, CDR2 SNEGSKA (reference sequence). CDR3 length equals 15 residues. The CDR3 protein is CSARRGGQGNTEASF. CDR3 in DNA: TGCAGTGCTAGAAGGGGTGGCCAGGGTAACACTGAAGCTTCCTTT.

The gene calls are TRBV4-3 and TRBJ1-5; D remains ambiguous. The germline CDR1 and CDR2 sequences are LGHNA and YSLEER. This CDR3 has 15 residues. The V end lost 0 bases, the J end lost 1 base, and 7 bases lay between the germline ends. CDR3 nucleotides: TGCGCCAGCAGCCAAGATCGGGGAAGCAATCAGCCCCAGCATTTT. Translated, it gives CASSQDRGSNQPQHF.

This clonotype has at least ten counts. V usage is TRBV5-5 and J usage is TRBJ1-1; D gene ambiguous. The V gene lost 2 bases and the J gene lost 5 bases, with 13 bases spanning the gap. CDR1 and CDR2 from the germline V gene are SGHKS and YYEKEE (reference sequence). The CDR3 has 14 amino acids. In nucleotides, the CDR3 is TGTGCCAGCAGCTTTGGGATATTCCAAACTGAAGCTTTCTTT. Its translation is CASSFGIFQTEAFF.

This chain uses TRBV12-3 or TRBV12-4 with TRBJ1-3; D call uncertain. CDR3 size: 17 residues. V lost 4 bases and J lost 2, with 18 bases in between. CDR3 nucleotide sequence: TGTGCCAGCAGTTCTAAGTCTCGGCCGAGGGCTGGAAACACCATATATTTT. Translating it yields CASSSKSRPRAGNTIYF.

The rearrangement uses TRBV9 and TRBJ1-4; D possibly corresponds to TRBD1 (5 bases). The V gene's germline CDR1 is SGDLS and CDR2 YYNGEE. Trimming took off 0 bases at V and 6 bases at J, with 12 bases between the two ends. The CDR3 runs 15 residues. The DNA of the CDR3 is TGTGCCAGCAGCGTAGGAGCGGGGCATGATGAAAAACTGTTTTTT. This translates into CASSVGAGHDEKLFF.

In this sample, this clonotype turned up many times. The genes are TRBV12-3 or TRBV12-4 and TRBJ2-7; the D is unclear. CDR3 length equals 16 residues. V was clipped by 0 bases and J by 3 bases, with 15 bases between them. CDR3: CASSLAGWPLYYEQYF. CDR3 coding DNA: TGTGCCAGCAGTTTAGCGGGTTGGCCTTTGTACTACGAGCAGTACTTC.

The chain has TRBV3-1 and TRBJ1-2; tentatively, D is TRBD1 (5 bases). V gave up 4 bases and J gave up 8 bases, with 11 bases separating them. Germline V gene lookup returns CDR1 LGHDT and CDR2 YNNKEL (reference sequence). The CDR3 is 12 residues long. CDR3 nucleotides: TGTGCCAGCAGCCGCCTTCGGGACGGCTACACCTTC. This sequence encodes CASSRLRDGYTF.

This clonotype was detected ten times or more. The rearrangement links TRBV7-7 to TRBJ2-5; tentatively, D is TRBD1 (5 bases). This CDR3 comprises 14 residues. The ends were cut back, 5 bases at V and 4 bases at J, with 14 bases in the middle. Germline CDR1 SSHAT, CDR2 FNYEAQ (reference sequence). The CDR3 DNA sequence: TGTGCCAGCAGCCCCACCAGGGCTGGAGAGACCCAGTACTTC. Its protein is CASSPTRAGETQYF.

Worth noting for this clonotype: A single base separates this from a much larger clone, so it may be a read error. The chain combines TRBV11-2 with TRBJ2-1; 14 bases align to TRBD2. The CDR3 is 15 amino acids. Germline assignment: CDR1 SGHAT and CDR2 FQNNGV. CDR3 amino acids: CASRRLAGGGNELFF. CDR3 DNA sequence: TGTGCCAGCAGAAGACTAGCGGGAGGGGGCAATGAGCTGTTCTTC.

This clonotype came up many times. The chain combines TRBV4-2 with TRBJ2-1; 10 bases match TRBD2. The CDR3 spans 18 residues. Looked up from germline, CDR1 is LGHNA and CDR2 is YNFKEQ. Trimming removed 1 base from V and 0 bases from J; junction bases left unmatched: 6. CDR3 sequence reads: CASSQGAGGLPSYNEQFF. CDR3 nucleotides: TGTGCCAGCAGCCAAGGAGCGGGAGGGCTGCCCTCCTACAATGAGCAGTTCTTC.

Only a few counts were recorded for this clonotype. This chain joins TRBV27 and TRBJ2-1, with 8 bases identical to TRBD2. The germline V gene encodes CDR1 MNHEY and CDR2 SMNVEV (reference sequence). V trimming: 6 bases; J trimming: 3 bases; junction bases outside the gene matches: 10. The CDR3 consists of 16 residues. Here the CDR3 reads CASRITGGSYYNEQFF. The DNA for the CDR3 is TGTGCCAGCAGAATAACGGGAGGGTCCTACTACAATGAGCAGTTCTTC.

The rearrangement uses TRBV5-1 and TRBJ2-2; 7 bases agree with TRBD2. This CDR3 contains 14 residues. J was trimmed by 5 bases and V by 1 base; bases with no gene match: 2. Per the germline V gene, CDR1 is SGHRS and CDR2 is YFSETQ. The CDR3: CASSLLAETGELFF. The CDR3 coding sequence is TGCGCCAGCAGCTTGCTAGCGGAGACCGGGGAGCTGTTTTTT.

This clonotype was counted ten times or more. J is TRBJ2-1 and V is TRBV6-5; D unclear. The length of the CDR3 is 15 residues. Germline loops: CDR1 MNHEY, CDR2 SVGAGI. Trimming cost V 0 bases and J 2 bases, with 8 bases left between them. The CDR3 region is CASSYSLVTYNEQFF. The CDR3 bases are TGTGCCAGCAGTTACTCTCTCGTCACCTACAATGAGCAGTTCTTC.

This clonotype was observed a handful of times. The chain carries TRBV18 and TRBJ2-3; the D gene is possibly TRBD2 (7 bases). Germline V lookup: CDR1 KGHSH, CDR2 LQKENI. The CDR3 has 15 residues. The V end was cut by 9 bases, the J end by 4 bases, with 20 bases between. This CDR3 reads CASRHRAGDPDTQYF. CDR3 in DNA: TGTGCCAGTCGTCACAGGGCGGGAGATCCAGATACGCAGTATTTT.

In this sample, this clonotype turned up many times. The J gene is TRBJ2-1, the V gene TRBV11-1; D is uncertain. CDR3 length equals 12 residues. Trimming stripped 5 bases from V and 5 bases from J, with 7 bases between. Germline V gives CDR1 SGHAT, CDR2 FQDESV (reference sequence). CDR3 sequence reads: CASSGRNNEQFF. DNA for the CDR3: TGTGCCAGCAGCGGGCGAAACAATGAGCAGTTCTTC.

This clonotype was observed a handful of times. The V gene is TRBV6-5, the J gene TRBJ2-1; perhaps TRBD2 as D (6 bases). The ends were cut back, 5 bases at V and 0 bases at J, with 17 bases in the middle. The germline V gene has CDR1 MNHEY and CDR2 SVGAGI. CDR3 length equals 17 residues. The CDR3 region has the DNA TGTGCCAGCAGTGGAGGATTGGGGAGGAGCTCCTACAATGAGCAGTTCTTC. It translates to CASSGGLGRSSYNEQFF.

This chain uses TRBV6-2 or TRBV6-3 with TRBJ2-7; D uncertain. The ends were cut back, 6 bases at V and 6 bases at J, with 9 bases in the middle. CDR1 and CDR2 from the germline V gene are MNHEY and SVGEGT. This CDR3 spans 11 amino acids. Here the CDR3 reads CASRIRGEQYF. In nucleotides, the CDR3 is TGTGCCAGCAGAATCCGTGGCGAGCAGTACTTC.

The sample holds many counts of this clonotype. The chain uses TRBV18 and TRBJ1-1; D is uncertain. Germline-derived CDR1 and CDR2 are KGHSH and LQKENI. V was pared by 3 bases and J by 1 base, with 9 bases between. The CDR3 extends over 14 amino acids. The CDR3 reads CASSPFQQNTEAFF. The CDR3 DNA reads as TGTGCCAGCTCACCTTTTCAACAGAACACTGAAGCTTTCTTT.

CDR3 amino acids: CASSAMGAEGYTF. The CDR3 DNA sequence: TGTGCCAGCAGTGCTATGGGGGCGGAGGGCTACACCTTC. The rearrangement uses TRBV28 and TRBJ1-2, with D perhaps TRBD1 (6 bases). Trimming pared 5 bases from V and 8 bases from J, leaving 15 bases between. The CDR3 is made up of 13 amino acids. CDR1 is MDHEN and CDR2 is SYDVKM in the germline V gene.

In its sample, this clonotype was seen many times. The chain links TRBV7-9 to TRBJ2-1, with D uncertain. Looked up from germline, CDR1 is SEHNR and CDR2 is FQNEAQ (reference sequence). CDR3 length: 14 amino acids. V gave up 10 bases and J gave up 0 bases, with 13 bases separating them. CDR3 residues: CATDGENSYNEQFF. The CDR3 region has the DNA TGTGCCACCGATGGGGAAAACTCCTACAATGAGCAGTTCTTC.

There are many counts of this clonotype. The chain couples TRBV19 to TRBJ2-7; D is possibly TRBD2 (5 bases). V was cut by 5 bases and J by 2 bases, with 13 bases left in between. Germline V gene sequence: CDR1 LNHDA, CDR2 SQIVND (reference sequence). The CDR3 sequence is 14 residues long. Written as DNA, the CDR3 is TGTGCCAGTAGTCCCGGAGGCTGGACCTACGAGCAGTACTTC. It specifies CASSPGGWTYEQYF.